This entry features one T cell receptor (beta chain) sequence. What antigen it recognizes has not been identified. Per-base qualities were not stored, and no clone one base away is much larger. Looking up the germline V gene yields CDR1 LGHNA and CDR2 YNFKEQ. Relative to germline, V is 0 bases shorter and J is 5 bases shorter, with 14 bases between their ends. From the cysteine through the phenylalanine, the CDR3 covers 16 amino acids. Only the CDR3 part of the read is kept: 48 bases, read in frame from the first base. This entry is derived from a study of shared T cell receptors in the human thymus (dated by TCRdb to the early 2020s). About the investigation overall: The study examined how self-reactive, shared T-cell receptor alpha chains are generated in the human thymus.

To prepare the library, the immunoSEQ multiplex PCR assay was applied. Entries here come from immuneACCESS through TCRdb and include only in-frame sequences with V and J called. Some clones fail to appear in such tables; in the studies checked, an unresolved V gene covers under half of the shortfall, and the cause of the remainder is unknown. The sample profile shows approximately 490,000 clones; around 78% of them were found once. 0.013% of the sample lies in the top ten. These sequences were also reported in another study, on human thymus T cells. As that second paper reports: The donors were immunologically healthy infants in Finland who had open corrective cardiac surgery for congenital heart defects. The thymus tissue came from surgical resects taken out during corrective cardiac surgery. Usage of V and J gene segments appeared to be biased in both the thymic and the peripheral blood repertoires. According to the related research, thymic TCR repertoires were highly overlapping among unrelated individuals. The study described the TCR alpha and beta repertoires in about eight infant thymus samples and a few matching peripheral blood samples. The cohort included six male and a couple of female infants, with donor ages spanning 7 to 244 days. Thymocytes were mechanically released from the tissue and were stored as pellets of roughly 9.5-34 million cells at -70 degrees C. A QIAsymphony instrument was used to extract genomic DNA from frozen cell pellets. Using the immunoSEQ multiplex PCR assay, the TCRB and TCRAD loci were amplified from a standardized quantity of quality-controlled genomic DNA. Amplicons spanned the V(D)J region at a length sufficient to cover the CDR3 and identify V and J genes. The amplicons were sequenced on an Illumina platform via the commercial immunoSEQ service. Primer bias and sequencing errors were corrected as previously described, and TCRAD and TCRB were defined on the basis of the IMGT database. Analysis of the repertoires was done with immunoSEQ Analyzer 3.0 and VDJTools and included basic statistics, V/J segment usage, diversity estimates, rarefaction and pairwise overlap. Diversity was estimated with Chao1, ChaoE, Efron-Thisted, Shannon and inverse Simpson indices, and also on datasets down-sampled to the smallest sample. Repertoire overlap used strict matching of CDR3 nucleotide sequence, V gene and J gene, with Jaccard-based multidimensional scaling clustering. On average, thymus samples yielded approximately 780,000 unique TCRB clonotypes, whereas blood samples yielded around 88,000.

The source of this sequence is a boy in the first two years of life with a congenital heart defect. Donor details come from another sample of the same person, matched by shared clones. The chain joins TRBV4-2 to TRBJ2-1; a tentative D match to TRBD2 spans 6 bases. The specimen was thymocytes. CDR3 region: CASSQDGLARNNEQFF. At the DNA level, the sequence is TGTGCCAGCAGCCAAGATGGCCTAGCGAGAAACAATGAGCAGTTCTTC.